What follows is one TCR beta chain and its context. This clonotype was detected many times. It has no known antigen specificity. Base qualities are missing; no much larger clone stands one base away. This sample is part of a study of T-cell memory formation after mild COVID-19 (dated by TCRdb to the early 2020s). Study-level background: TCR sequence clusters from the two donors were found to be largely donor specific. Longitudinal TCRalpha and TCRbeta repertoire sequencing tracked T-cell clones expanding and contracting after mild COVID-19 in a couple of donors. Two young, previously healthy adult volunteers, one female and one male, were included in the cohort.

The study at large found these results: Only a couple of mild cases were covered by the study, and larger cohorts that include severe cases with pre-infection samples were considered necessary. Contracting CD4+ clones turned up mainly in the CM and EM memory subsets, whereas EMRA was where CD8+ clones were enriched. From day 15 to 85, contracting clones showed balanced CD4/CD8 phenotypes, whereas a second wave of clones that expanded from day 15 to 37 leaned towards CD4+. Some responding clones were found in pre-infection memory, which suggests that pre-existing cross-reactive memory T cells took part in the SARS-CoV-2 response. SARS-CoV-2 specificity of the second-wave clones peaking on day 37 was not confirmed.

TCRdb records Illumina NovaSeq 6000 as the sequencer. cDNA libraries for TCRalpha and TCRbeta were prepared by 5'RACE using constant-segment primers, with sample barcodes and unique molecular identifiers added. RNA was extracted from every sample with Trizol reagent. Amplification of the libraries took two PCR steps, and the second step added a second sample barcode plus Illumina TruSeq adapters. The libraries were sequenced on an Illumina NovaSeq using 2 x 150 bp paired-end reads. The authors processed their data as follows. The reads were demultiplexed and collapsed into UMI-guided consensus sequences using migec v1.2.7. With mixcr v2.1.11, UMI consensuses were aligned to TRA and TRB V and J templates and assembled into clonotypes. Clonotypes were classified as expanded or contracted when called significant by both edgeR and NoisET, with noise models trained on biological replicates. For edgeR calls, a false discovery rate-adjusted p below 0.01 and a log2 fold-change threshold of 1 were applied. As an exploratory analysis of dynamics, max-normalized trajectories of the 1000 most abundant clonotypes were examined by PCA with hierarchical clustering. Separately sequenced CD4+ and CD8+ repertoires were used to assign the CD4 or CD8 phenotype of responding clones. TCRdb trimmed public reads at Q25 via fastp, called clones via MiXCR and kept in-frame beta chains. When rows share a CDR3 protein, they turn into one entry using the most common DNA and genes. The V and J calls, along with clone size, are taken from TCRdb and not from the paper's own processing. The sample table shows roughly 400,000 distinct CDR3 sequences, and approximately 18% are seen once. Jointly, the top ten make up 20% to 25% of the sample.

PBMCs were isolated by Ficoll-Paque density gradient centrifugation. CDR1 and CDR2, looked up from the germline V gene, are MNHEY and SVGAGI. Including the terminal cysteine and phenylalanine, the CDR3 comprises 13 residues. Only the CDR3 DNA stays, 39 bases, in frame from base 1. Trimming costs V 9 bases and J 5 bases, and their ends lie 16 bases apart. The chain uses TRBV6-5 and TRBJ2-5; TRBD1 is possibly the D segment (5 matching bases). Sequenced material: PBMCs or a T cell subset sorted from them (not recorded which). The clonotype was recovered from a man aged 18 to 30 who had mild COVID-19 (a few samples of this study predate the infection). The sample titles of this study are shuffled in the database, so cell type and time point are left out; the donor was told from shared clones. The DNA is as follows: TGTGCCAGAAAAAAGACAGCTGCGGAGACCCAGTACTTC. Protein translation: CARKKTAAETQYF.